There are a few counts of the clone carrying this T cell receptor (beta chain). This CDR3 contains 15 residues. Germline values: CDR1 SGHRS, CDR2 YFSETQ. The V end lost 0 bases, the J end lost 1 base, and 10 bases lay between the germline ends. TCR beta CDR3 regions were amplified from RNA transcripts. The TCR CDR3 first-round RT-PCR relied on the HTBI primer set. TCRdb called the multiplex PCR reads again in MiXCR, with one record for every CDR3 protein. The table includes 500,000 to 600,000 distinct CDR3 sequences, over 15% detected once. The data were taken from a study of T cells in Graves' hyperthyroidism and ophthalmopathy.

The specimen sequenced was blood. This sequence was found in a woman under 30 with Graves' hyperthyroidism. The rearrangement joins TRBV5-1 to TRBJ1-2; no reliable D call. The CDR3 region is CASSLASKINYGYTF. In nucleotides, the CDR3 is TGCGCCAGCAGCTTGGCCAGCAAGATTAACTATGGCTACACCTTC.